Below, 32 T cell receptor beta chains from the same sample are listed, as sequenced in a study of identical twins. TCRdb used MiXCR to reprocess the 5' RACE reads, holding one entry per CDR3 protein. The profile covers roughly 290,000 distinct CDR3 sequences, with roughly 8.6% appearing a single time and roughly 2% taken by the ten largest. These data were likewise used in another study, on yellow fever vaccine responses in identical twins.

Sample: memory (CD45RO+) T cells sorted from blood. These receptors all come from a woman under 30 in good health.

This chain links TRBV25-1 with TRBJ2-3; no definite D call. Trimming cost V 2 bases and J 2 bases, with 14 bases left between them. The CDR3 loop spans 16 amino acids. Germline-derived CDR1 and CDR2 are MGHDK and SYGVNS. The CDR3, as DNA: TGTGCCAGCAGTGAAGAAAGGCAGTTTTCCACAGATACGCAGTATTTT. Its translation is CASSEERQFSTDTQYF.

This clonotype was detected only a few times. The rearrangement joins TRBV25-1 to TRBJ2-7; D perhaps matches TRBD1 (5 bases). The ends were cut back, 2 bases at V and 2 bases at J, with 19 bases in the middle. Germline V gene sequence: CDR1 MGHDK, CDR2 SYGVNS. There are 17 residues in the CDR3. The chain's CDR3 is CASSEVLQGYRPYEQYV. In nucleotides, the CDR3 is TGTGCCAGCAGTGAAGTCCTTCAGGGCTATCGACCCTACGAGCAGTACGTC.

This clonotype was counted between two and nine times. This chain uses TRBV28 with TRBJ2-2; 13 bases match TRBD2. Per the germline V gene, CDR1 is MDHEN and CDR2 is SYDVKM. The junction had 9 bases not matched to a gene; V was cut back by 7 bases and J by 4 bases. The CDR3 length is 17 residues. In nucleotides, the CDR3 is TGTGCCAGCAAACTAGCGGGAGGGCCTTCGGGCACCGGGGAGCTGTTTTTT. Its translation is CASKLAGGPSGTGELFF.

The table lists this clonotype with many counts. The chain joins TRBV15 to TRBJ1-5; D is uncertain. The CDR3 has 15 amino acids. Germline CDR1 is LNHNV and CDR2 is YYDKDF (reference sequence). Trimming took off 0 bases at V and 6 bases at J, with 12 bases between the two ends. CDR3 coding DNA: TGTGCCACCAGCAGAGATCCCGGGGTTGGTCAGCCCCAGCATTTT. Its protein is CATSRDPGVGQPQHF.

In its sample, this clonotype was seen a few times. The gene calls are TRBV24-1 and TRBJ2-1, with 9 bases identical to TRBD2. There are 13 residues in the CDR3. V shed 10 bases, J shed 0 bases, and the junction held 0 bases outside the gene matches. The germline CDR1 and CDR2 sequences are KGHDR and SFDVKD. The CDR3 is CATTSGSYNEQFF. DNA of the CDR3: TGTGCCACGACTAGCGGCTCCTACAATGAGCAGTTCTTC.

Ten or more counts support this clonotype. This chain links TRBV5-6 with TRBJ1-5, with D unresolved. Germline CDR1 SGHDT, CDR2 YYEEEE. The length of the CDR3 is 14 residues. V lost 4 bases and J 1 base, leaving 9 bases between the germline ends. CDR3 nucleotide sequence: TGTGCCAGCAGCCTCGACCAAAGCAATCAGCCCCAGCATTTT. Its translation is CASSLDQSNQPQHF.

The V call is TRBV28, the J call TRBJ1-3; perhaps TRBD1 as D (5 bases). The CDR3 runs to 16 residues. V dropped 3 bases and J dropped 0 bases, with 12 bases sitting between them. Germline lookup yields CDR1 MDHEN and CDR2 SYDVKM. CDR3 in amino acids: CASSFGAGISGNTIYF. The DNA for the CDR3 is TGTGCCAGCAGTTTTGGGGCGGGGATCTCTGGAAACACCATATATTTT. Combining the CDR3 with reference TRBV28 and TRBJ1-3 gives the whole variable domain DVKVTQSSRYLVKRTGEKVFLECVQDMDHENMFWYRQDPGLGLRLIYFSYDVKMKEKGDIPEGYSVSREKKERFSLILESASTNQTSMYLCASSFGAGISGNTIYFGEGSWLTVV.

CDR3 coding DNA: TGCAGTGCTTCCGTAGCGGGGGGGCTTTTGGGGGAGCTGTTTTTT. Encoded protein: CSASVAGGLLGELFF. The chain recombines TRBV20-1 with TRBJ2-2; 11 nucleotides align to TRBD2. Trimming took 5 bases from V and 8 from J; bases not matched to a gene: 10. CDR1 is DFQATT, CDR2 SNEGSKA, per germline (reference sequence). The CDR3 sequence is 15 residues long.

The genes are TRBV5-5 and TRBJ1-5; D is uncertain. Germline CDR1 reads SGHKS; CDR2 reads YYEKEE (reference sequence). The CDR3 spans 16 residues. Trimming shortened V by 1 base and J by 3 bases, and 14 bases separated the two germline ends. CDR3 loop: CASSLIPRAFNQPQHF. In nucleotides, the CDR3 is TGTGCCAGCAGCTTGATCCCGAGGGCCTTCAATCAGCCCCAGCATTTT.

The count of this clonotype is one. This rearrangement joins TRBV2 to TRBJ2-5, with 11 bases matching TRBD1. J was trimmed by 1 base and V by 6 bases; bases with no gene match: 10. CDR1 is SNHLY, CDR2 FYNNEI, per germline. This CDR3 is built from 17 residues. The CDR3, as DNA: TGTGCCAGCAGAATGGGGTTTGGGACAGGGGGCCAAGAGACCCAGTACTTC. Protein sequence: CASRMGFGTGGQETQYF.

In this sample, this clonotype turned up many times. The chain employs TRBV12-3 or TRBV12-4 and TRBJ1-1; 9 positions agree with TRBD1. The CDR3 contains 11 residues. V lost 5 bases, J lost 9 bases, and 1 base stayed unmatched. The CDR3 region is CASSGTGQAFF. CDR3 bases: TGTGCCAGCAGTGGGACAGGGCAAGCTTTCTTT.

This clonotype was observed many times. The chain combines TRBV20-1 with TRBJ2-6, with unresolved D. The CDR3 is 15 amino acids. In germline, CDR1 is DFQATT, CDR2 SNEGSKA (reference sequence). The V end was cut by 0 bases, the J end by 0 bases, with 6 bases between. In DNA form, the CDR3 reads TGCAGTGCTAGAGATCGGGCCTCTGGGGCCAACGTCCTGACTTTC. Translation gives CSARDRASGANVLTF.

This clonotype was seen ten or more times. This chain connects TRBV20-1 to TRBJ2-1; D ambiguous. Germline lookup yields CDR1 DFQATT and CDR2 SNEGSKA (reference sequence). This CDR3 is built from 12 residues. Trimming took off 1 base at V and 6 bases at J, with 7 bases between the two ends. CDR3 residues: CSARGLFNEQFF. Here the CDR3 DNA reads TGCAGTGCTAGAGGTTTATTCAATGAGCAGTTCTTC.

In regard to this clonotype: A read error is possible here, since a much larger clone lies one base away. DNA of the CDR3: TGTGCCAGAAGCCGAGCCGGACAGAAGAGCTCCTACAATGAGCAGTTCTTC. It yields the protein CARSRAGQKSSYNEQFF. The chain recombines TRBV7-2 with TRBJ2-1, with D perhaps TRBD1 (6 bases). CDR3 length: 17 amino acids. CDR1 and CDR2 from the germline V gene are SGHTA and FQGNSA. The V end lost 9 bases, the J end lost 0 bases, and 21 bases lay between the germline ends.

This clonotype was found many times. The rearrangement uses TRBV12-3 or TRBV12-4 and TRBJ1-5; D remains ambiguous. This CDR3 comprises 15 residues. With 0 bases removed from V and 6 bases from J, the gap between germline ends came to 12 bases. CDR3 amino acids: CASSLAAGGSQPQHF. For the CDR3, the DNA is TGTGCCAGCAGTTTAGCTGCCGGCGGGAGTCAGCCCCAGCATTTT.

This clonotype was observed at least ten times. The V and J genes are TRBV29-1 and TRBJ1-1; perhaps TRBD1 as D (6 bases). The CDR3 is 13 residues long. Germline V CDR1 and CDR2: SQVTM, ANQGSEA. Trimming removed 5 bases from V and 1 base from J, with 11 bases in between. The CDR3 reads CSVTGQKNTEAFF. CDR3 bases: TGCAGCGTTACGGGACAAAAGAACACTGAAGCTTTCTTT.

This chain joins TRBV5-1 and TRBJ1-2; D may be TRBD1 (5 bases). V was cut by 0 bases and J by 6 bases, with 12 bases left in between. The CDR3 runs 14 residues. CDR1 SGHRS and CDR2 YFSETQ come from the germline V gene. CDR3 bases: TGCGCCAGCAGCTTGGAGCAGGGTAGCCATGGCTACACCTTC. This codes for CASSLEQGSHGYTF.

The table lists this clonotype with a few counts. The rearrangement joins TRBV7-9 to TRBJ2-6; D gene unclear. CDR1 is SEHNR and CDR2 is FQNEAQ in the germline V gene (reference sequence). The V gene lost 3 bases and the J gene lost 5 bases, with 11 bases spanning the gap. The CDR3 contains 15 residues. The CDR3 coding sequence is TGTGCCAGCAGCTTGGTGGACGGCCGGGCCAACGTCCTGACTTTC. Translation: CASSLVDGRANVLTF.

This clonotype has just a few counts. CDR3 sequence reads: CASSPRGTFQETQYF. CDR3 sequence (DNA): TGTGCCAGCAGCCCCCGGGGGACCTTTCAAGAGACCCAGTACTTC. The V call is TRBV7-2, the J call TRBJ2-5, with D possibly being TRBD2 (6 bases). The CDR3 loop spans 15 amino acids. The V gene's germline CDR1 is SGHTA and CDR2 FQGNSA. Trimming took off 5 bases at V and 2 bases at J, with 15 bases between the two ends.

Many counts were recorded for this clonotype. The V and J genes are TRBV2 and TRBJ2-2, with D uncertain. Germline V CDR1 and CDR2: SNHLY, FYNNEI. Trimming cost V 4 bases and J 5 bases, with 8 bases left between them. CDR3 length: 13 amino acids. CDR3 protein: CASSGKRTGELFF. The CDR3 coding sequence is TGTGCCAGCAGTGGGAAAAGAACCGGGGAGCTGTTTTTT.

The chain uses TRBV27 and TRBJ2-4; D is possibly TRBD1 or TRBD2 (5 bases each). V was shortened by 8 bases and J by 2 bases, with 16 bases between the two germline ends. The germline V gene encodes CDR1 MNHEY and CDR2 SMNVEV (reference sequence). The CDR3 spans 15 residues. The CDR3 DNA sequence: TGTGCCAGCTCCACCCGGGGCGGTTCCAAAAACATTCAGTACTTC. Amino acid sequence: CASSTRGGSKNIQYF.

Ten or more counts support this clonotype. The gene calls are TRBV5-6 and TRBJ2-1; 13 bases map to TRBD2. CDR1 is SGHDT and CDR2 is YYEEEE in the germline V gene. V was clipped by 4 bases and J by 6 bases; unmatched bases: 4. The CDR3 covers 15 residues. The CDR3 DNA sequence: TGTGCCAGCAGCCTGAGGACTAGCGGGGGCAATGAGCAGTTCTTC. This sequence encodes CASSLRTSGGNEQFF.

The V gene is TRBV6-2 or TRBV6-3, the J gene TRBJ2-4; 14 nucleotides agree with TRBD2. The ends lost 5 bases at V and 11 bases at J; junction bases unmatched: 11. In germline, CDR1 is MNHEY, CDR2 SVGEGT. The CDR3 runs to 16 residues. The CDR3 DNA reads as TGTGCCAGCAGTGCGACTAGCGGGGGGGCATTGTATGTTCAGTACTTC. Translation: CASSATSGGALYVQYF.

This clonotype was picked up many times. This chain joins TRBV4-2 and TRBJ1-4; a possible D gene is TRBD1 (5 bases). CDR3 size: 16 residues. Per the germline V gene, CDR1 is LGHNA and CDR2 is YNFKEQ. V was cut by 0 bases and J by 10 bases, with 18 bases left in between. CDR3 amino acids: CASSQDQPGTGIKLFF. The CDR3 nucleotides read TGTGCCAGCAGCCAAGATCAACCTGGGACCGGGATAAAACTGTTTTTT.

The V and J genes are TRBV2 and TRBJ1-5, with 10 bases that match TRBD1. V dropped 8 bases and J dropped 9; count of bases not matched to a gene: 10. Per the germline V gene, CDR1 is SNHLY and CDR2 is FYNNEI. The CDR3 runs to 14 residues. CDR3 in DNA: TGTGCCAGCCAGTCGACGGGACAGGGGTCGCCCCAGCATTTT. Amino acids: CASQSTGQGSPQHF. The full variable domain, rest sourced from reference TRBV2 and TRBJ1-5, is EPEVTQTPSHQVTQMGQEVILRCVPISNHLYFYWYRQILGQKVEFLVSFYNNEISEKSEIFDDQFSVERPDGSNFTLKIRSTKLEDSAMYFCASQSTGQGSPQHFGDGTRLSIL.

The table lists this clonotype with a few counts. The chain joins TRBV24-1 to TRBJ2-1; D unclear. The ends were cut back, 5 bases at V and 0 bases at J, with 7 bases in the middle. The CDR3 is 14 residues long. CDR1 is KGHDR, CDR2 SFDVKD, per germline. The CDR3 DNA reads TGTGCCACCAGTGGGACGGCCTCCTACAATGAGCAGTTCTTC. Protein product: CATSGTASYNEQFF.

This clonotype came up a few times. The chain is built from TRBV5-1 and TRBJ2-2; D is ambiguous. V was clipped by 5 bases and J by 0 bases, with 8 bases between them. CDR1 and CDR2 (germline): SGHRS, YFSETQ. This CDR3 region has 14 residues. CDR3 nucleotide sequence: TGCGCCAGCAGGCCGGTACCGAACACCGGGGAGCTGTTTTTT. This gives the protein CASRPVPNTGELFF.

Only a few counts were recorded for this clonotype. The CDR3 sequence is CSAKTYRNEKLFF. In DNA form, the CDR3 reads TGCAGTGCTAAGACCTACAGAAATGAAAAACTGTTTTTT. The genes are TRBV20-1 and TRBJ1-4; D not certain. The germline V and J ends were trimmed by 4 bases and 5 bases, with 11 bases remaining between them. CDR1 and CDR2 from the germline V gene are DFQATT and SNEGSKA (reference sequence). The CDR3 spans 13 residues.

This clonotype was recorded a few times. The DNA for the CDR3 is TGTGCCAGCGGACAGGGGGCTTACGAGCAGTACGTC. It specifies CASGQGAYEQYV. The chain has TRBV28 and TRBJ2-7; 11 bases map to TRBD1. The germline gives CDR1 MDHEN, CDR2 SYDVKM. This CDR3 is built from 12 residues. V shed 8 bases and J 4 bases; nucleotides not matched to a gene: 1.

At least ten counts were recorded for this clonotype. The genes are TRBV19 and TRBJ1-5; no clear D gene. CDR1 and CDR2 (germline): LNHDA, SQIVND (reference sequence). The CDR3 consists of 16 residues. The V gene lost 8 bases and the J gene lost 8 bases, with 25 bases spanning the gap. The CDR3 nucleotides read TGTGCCAGTCAGAATAGGGTCCAGTTCACCGGGGAGCCCCAGCATTTT. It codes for CASQNRVQFTGEPQHF. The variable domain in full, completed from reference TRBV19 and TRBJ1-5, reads DGGITQSPKYLFRKEGQNVTLSCEQNLNHDAMYWYRQDPGQGLRLIYYSQIVNDFQKGDIAEGYSVSREKKESFPLTVTSAQKNPTAFYLCASQNRVQFTGEPQHFGDGTRLSIL.

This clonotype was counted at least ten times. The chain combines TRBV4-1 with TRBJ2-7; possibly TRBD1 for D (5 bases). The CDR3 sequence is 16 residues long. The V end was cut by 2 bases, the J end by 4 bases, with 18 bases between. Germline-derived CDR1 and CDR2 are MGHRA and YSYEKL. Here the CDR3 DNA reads TGCGCCAGCAGCCAAACCCCAGGGCAAGGTATATACGAGCAGTACTTC. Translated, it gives CASSQTPGQGIYEQYF.

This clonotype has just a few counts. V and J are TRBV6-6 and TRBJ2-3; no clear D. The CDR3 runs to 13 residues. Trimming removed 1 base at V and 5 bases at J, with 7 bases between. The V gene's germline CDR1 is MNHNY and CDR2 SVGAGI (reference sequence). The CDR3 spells CASSYLPEDTQYF. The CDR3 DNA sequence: TGTGCCAGCAGTTACTTACCCGAAGATACGCAGTATTTT.